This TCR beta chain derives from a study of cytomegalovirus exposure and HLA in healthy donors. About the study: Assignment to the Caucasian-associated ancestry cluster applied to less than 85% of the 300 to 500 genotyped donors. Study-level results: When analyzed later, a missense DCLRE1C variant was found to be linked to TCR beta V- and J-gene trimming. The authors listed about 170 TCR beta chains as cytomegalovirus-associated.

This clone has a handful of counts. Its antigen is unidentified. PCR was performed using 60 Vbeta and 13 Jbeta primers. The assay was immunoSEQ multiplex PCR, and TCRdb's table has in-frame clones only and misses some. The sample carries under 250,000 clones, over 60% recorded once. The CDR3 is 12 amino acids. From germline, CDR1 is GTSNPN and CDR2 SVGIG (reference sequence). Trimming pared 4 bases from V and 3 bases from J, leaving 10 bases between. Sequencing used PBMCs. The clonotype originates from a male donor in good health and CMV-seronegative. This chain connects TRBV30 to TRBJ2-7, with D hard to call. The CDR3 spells CAWTVPGYEQYF. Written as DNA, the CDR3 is TGTGCCTGGACAGTACCAGGCTACGAGCAGTACTTC. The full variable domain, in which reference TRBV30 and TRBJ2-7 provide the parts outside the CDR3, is SQTIHQWPATLVQPVGSPLSLECTVEGTSNPNLYWYRQAAGRGLQLLFYSVGIGQISSEVPQNLSASRPQDRQFILSSKKLLLSDSGFYLCAWTVPGYEQYFGPGTRLTVT.